This entry lists 16 T cell receptor beta chains sequenced from one sample in a study of T cell responses to AZD1222 COVID-19 vaccine. Sequenced by immunoSEQ multiplex PCR; TCRdb stores in-frame clones only, minus some. The sample consists of about 150,000 clones, 90% of them appearing once. The source was peripheral blood, collected 28 days after the second AZD1222 dose. The receptors shown here come from an adult who received the AZD1222 COVID-19 vaccine.

This clone was detected once. The chain is built from TRBV10-3 and TRBJ1-4, with 7 bases fitting TRBD1. J was trimmed by 7 bases and V by 2 bases; bases with no gene match: 1. CDR3 size: 13 residues. CDR1 and CDR2 (germline): ENHRY, SYGVKD. CDR3 residues: CAISEGTVEKLFF. DNA for the CDR3: TGTGCCATCAGTGAGGGGACAGTTGAAAAACTGTTTTTT.

The chain employs TRBV7-2 and TRBJ1-5; unclear D gene. The CDR3 contains 13 residues. Looked up from germline, CDR1 is SGHTA and CDR2 is FQGNSA. V was shortened by 3 bases and J by 7 bases, with 10 bases between the two germline ends. The CDR3 sequence is CASSFGDRQPQHF. CDR3 nucleotide sequence: TGTGCCAGCAGCTTCGGGGATCGGCAGCCCCAGCATTTT.

The chain carries TRBV11-3 and TRBJ2-2; tentative D call: TRBD1 (5 bases). Germline loops: CDR1 SGHNT, CDR2 YENEEA. V was shortened by 1 base and J by 4 bases, with 13 bases between the two germline ends. The CDR3 sequence is 16 residues long. The CDR3 nucleotides are TGTGCCAGCAGCTTAGGAGTGGGGCCGGGCACCGGGGAGCTGTTTTTT. This sequence encodes CASSLGVGPGTGELFF.

V is TRBV27 and J is TRBJ1-5; D is perhaps TRBD1 (6 bases). This CDR3 has 17 residues. The V gene's germline CDR1 is MNHEY and CDR2 SMNVEV (reference sequence). V was shortened by 5 bases and J by 2 bases, with 19 bases between the two germline ends. The CDR3 loop is CASSTRPQGGGNQPQHF. As DNA, the CDR3 is TGTGCCAGCAGTACCCGGCCACAGGGAGGTGGCAATCAGCCCCAGCATTTT.

The chain combines TRBV27 with TRBJ1-6, with unresolved D. Looked up from germline, CDR1 is MNHEY and CDR2 is SMNVEV (reference sequence). Trimming took off 6 bases at V and 9 bases at J, with 15 bases between the two ends. The CDR3 totals 14 residues. The CDR3 coding sequence is TGTGCCAGCAGGAGAGAGGGAACGGGTTCACCCCTCCACTTT. Its protein product is CASRREGTGSPLHF.

V and J are TRBV4-2 and TRBJ2-2, with no clear D. Germline V gene sequence: CDR1 LGHNA, CDR2 YNFKEQ. Trimming cost V 5 bases and J 2 bases, with 12 bases left between them. The CDR3 consists of 15 residues. The DNA for the CDR3 is TGTGCCAGCAGCAAAGCCCCGGGCAACACCGGGGAGCTGTTTTTT. This sequence encodes CASSKAPGNTGELFF.

V and J are TRBV5-1 and TRBJ2-3, with D possibly matching TRBD2 (5 bases). Per germline, CDR1 SGHRS and CDR2 YFSETQ. With 5 bases removed from V and 2 bases from J, the gap between germline ends came to 9 bases. The CDR3 contains 13 residues. The DNA of the CDR3 is TGCGCCAGCAGGGTACGGGACACAGATACGCAGTATTTT. Encoded protein: CASRVRDTDTQYF.

The CDR3 DNA follows: TGTGCCAGCAGTTTGCGTACCGAGCAGTACTTC. This codes for CASSLRTEQYF. The chain uses TRBV28 and TRBJ2-7; D is unclear. Germline lookup yields CDR1 MDHEN and CDR2 SYDVKM. Deletions cut 3 bases from V and 6 bases from J, with 6 bases between. This CDR3 is built from 11 residues.

The CDR3 coding sequence is TGTGCCTGGACAGTACAGGGTCGGCAGCCCCAGCATTTT. This translates into CAWTVQGRQPQHF. The J gene is TRBJ1-5, the V gene TRBV30; maybe TRBD1 (6 bases). Trimming took off 4 bases at V and 7 bases at J, with 14 bases between the two ends. This CDR3 is built from 13 residues. Per the germline V gene, CDR1 is GTSNPN and CDR2 is SVGIG (reference sequence).

V usage is TRBV18 and J usage is TRBJ2-7, with TRBD1 matching over 7 bases. The trim removed 2 bases at V and 6 bases at J, leaving 7 bases unmatched. The CDR3 totals 14 residues. CDR1 KGHSH and CDR2 LQKENI come from the germline V gene. CDR3 in amino acids: CASSPDRVVGEQYF. CDR3 nucleotides: TGTGCCAGCTCACCAGACAGGGTTGTCGGCGAGCAGTACTTC. Combining the CDR3 with reference TRBV18 and TRBJ2-7 gives the whole variable domain NAGVMQNPRHLVRRRGQEARLRCSPMKGHSHVYWYRQLPEEGLKFMVYLQKENIIDESGMPKERFSAEFPKEGPSILRIQQVVRGDSAAYFCASSPDRVVGEQYFGPGTRLTVT.

This chain joins TRBV28 and TRBJ1-2; D is possibly TRBD1 (5 bases). This CDR3 region has 12 residues. V was pared by 4 bases and J by 9 bases, with 12 bases between. Germline lookup yields CDR1 MDHEN and CDR2 SYDVKM. CDR3 sequence reads: CASSSAGSRYTF. In DNA form, the CDR3 reads TGTGCCAGCAGTTCGGCAGGGAGTCGCTACACCTTC.

This rearrangement joins TRBV5-5 to TRBJ2-3; D is unclear. Trimming took 0 bases from V and 4 from J, leaving 9 bases between them. The CDR3 is 14 residues long. Germline V gene sequence: CDR1 SGHKS, CDR2 YYEKEE (reference sequence). The CDR3 spells CASSLVAAADTQYF. DNA of the CDR3: TGTGCCAGCAGCTTGGTGGCAGCAGCAGATACGCAGTATTTT.

CDR3 region: CASSIGLAGAPLYQETQYF. In nucleotides, the CDR3 is TGCGCCAGCAGCATCGGACTAGCGGGGGCACCCTTGTACCAAGAGACCCAGTACTTC. This rearrangement joins TRBV5-1 to TRBJ2-5, with 13 bases that match TRBD2. Trimming took 4 bases from V and 0 from J; bases not matched to a gene: 12. This CDR3 has 19 amino acids. Germline loops: CDR1 SGHRS, CDR2 YFSETQ.

This clone was detected a few times. V usage is TRBV4-2 and J usage is TRBJ2-3, with 9 positions matching TRBD2. CDR1 and CDR2 (germline): LGHNA, YNFKEQ. With V trimmed by 4 bases and J by 2 bases, 4 bases remained unmatched. There are 15 residues in the CDR3. For the CDR3, the DNA is TGTGCCAGCAGCCGACTAGCGGAGAACACAGATACGCAGTATTTT. This encodes CASSRLAENTDTQYF.

This CDR3 reads CASSRASSYNSPLHF. The CDR3, as DNA: TGTGCCAGCAGCAGGGCCAGCTCCTATAATTCACCCCTCCACTTT. The chain links TRBV6-5 to TRBJ1-6; TRBD1 might be the D (5 bases). The CDR3 is made up of 15 amino acids. Germline V gene data show CDR1 as MNHEY and CDR2 as SVGAGI. V gave up 6 bases and J gave up 0 bases, with 9 bases separating them.

The chain employs TRBV19 and TRBJ1-5, with D unclear. The V gene lost 3 bases and the J gene lost 8 bases, with 5 bases spanning the gap. The CDR3 runs to 11 residues. Germline V gene data show CDR1 as LNHDA and CDR2 as SQIVND (reference sequence). The CDR3 nucleotides read TGTGCCAGTAGTATCGGCGAGCCCCAGCATTTT. It encodes CASSIGEPQHF.